Listed below are T cell receptor beta chains from one sample, sequenced in a study of identical twins. TCRdb independently ran MiXCR on the 5' RACE reads; one entry per CDR3 protein. This sample carries roughly 260,000 distinct CDR3 sequences, 6% to 8% of them seen once, and the ten largest clones take about 5.8%. The same specimen was also included in a second study, on yellow fever vaccine responses in identical twins.

The sample comprised CD8+ T cells sorted from blood. All receptors derive from a woman aged 18-29 years in good health. Both conserved end residues are part of each CDR3. A D gene is named only where the DNA matches it firmly. The size field is filled for only some rows; it gives once, few, many or a size class.

CDR3,DNA,size,V,D,J
CASSPMTSGRVGELFF,TGTGCCAGCAGCCCTATGACTAGCGGGAGAGTCGGGGAGCTGTTTTTT,many,TRBV3-1,TRBD2,TRBJ2-2
CSARDREGPRSYEQYF,TGCAGTGCTAGAGATCGGGAAGGACCACGCTCCTACGAGCAGTACTTC,-,TRBV20-1,-,TRBJ2-7
CASSLSPPGQGIAETQYF,TGTGCCAGCAGTTTAAGTCCTCCGGGACAGGGAATCGCGGAGACCCAGTACTTC,-,TRBV12-3/TRBV12-4,TRBD1,TRBJ2-5
CASSFTPRGYGYTF,TGTGCCAGCAGTTTTACCCCTCGGGGCTATGGCTACACCTTC,-,TRBV12-3/TRBV12-4,-,TRBJ1-2
CASPPSGGLTSTDTQYF,TGTGCCAGCCCCCCTTCGGGCGGGCTTACTAGCACAGATACGCAGTATTTT,many,TRBV2,-,TRBJ2-3
CASSSKSDGNYGYTF,TGTGCCAGCAGCTCGAAGAGCGATGGAAACTATGGCTACACCTTC,-,TRBV7-9,-,TRBJ1-2
CASSNRNSPLHF,TGTGCCAGCAGTAATCGGAATTCACCCCTCCACTTT,few,TRBV5-6,-,TRBJ1-6
CASSPGLTGELFF,TGTGCCAGCAGTCCGGGCCTCACCGGGGAGCTGTTTTTT,few,TRBV12-3/TRBV12-4,-,TRBJ2-2
CATLMRAGTNSPLHF,TGTGCCACCCTAATGAGGGCAGGAACCAATTCACCCCTCCACTTT,-,TRBV3-1,-,TRBJ1-6
CASSEMASRGTDTQYF,TGTGCCAGCAGTGAAATGGCTTCTAGGGGTACAGATACGCAGTATTTT,few,TRBV2,-,TRBJ2-3
CASRGAPPNTGELFF,TGCGCCAGCAGGGGAGCGCCCCCGAACACCGGGGAGCTGTTTTTT,-,TRBV5-1,-,TRBJ2-2
CASSYSKSGDQETQYF,TGTGCCAGCAGTTACTCGAAAAGCGGGGACCAAGAGACCCAGTACTTC,-,TRBV6-5,TRBD2,TRBJ2-5
CASSLGAGRVETQYF,TGTGCCAGCAGTTTAGGGGCAGGGAGAGTCGAGACCCAGTACTTC,-,TRBV28,-,TRBJ2-5
CSARDQGPGNTIYF,TGCAGTGCTAGAGATCAGGGACCTGGAAACACCATATATTTT,few,TRBV20-1,-,TRBJ1-3
CASSINRDRVETQYF,TGTGCCAGCAGTATCAACCGGGACAGGGTGGAGACCCAGTACTTC,-,TRBV28,TRBD1,TRBJ2-5
CASSQATRSAYNEQFF,TGTGCCAGCAGCCAAGCGACCCGGAGTGCCTACAATGAGCAGTTCTTC,few,TRBV3-1,-,TRBJ2-1
CASSLASGRALAGELFF,TGCGCCAGCAGCTTGGCTAGCGGGAGGGCCCTGGCCGGGGAGCTGTTTTTT,many,TRBV5-1,TRBD2,TRBJ2-2
CASSVERGTGTDTQYF,TGTGCCAGCAGCGTAGAAAGGGGCACAGGCACAGATACGCAGTATTTT,many,TRBV9,-,TRBJ2-3
CASSALGAGMETQYF,TGTGCCAGCAGTGCCTTAGGAGCCGGGATGGAGACCCAGTACTTC,many,TRBV12-3/TRBV12-4,-,TRBJ2-5
CASSLSSGVDRDEQFF,TGTGCCAGCAGCTTATCGTCAGGGGTGGATAGGGATGAGCAGTTCTTC,few,TRBV11-2,-,TRBJ2-1
CSADTRDRLSPLHF,TGCAGTGCCGATACCCGGGACAGACTTTCACCCCTCCACTTT,many,TRBV20-1,TRBD1,TRBJ1-6
CASRYNEQFF,TGTGCCAGCAGATACAATGAGCAGTTCTTC,many,TRBV11-2,-,TRBJ2-1
CASSLPLAGTDTQYF,TGTGCCAGCAGCTTACCTCTAGCGGGGACAGATACGCAGTATTTT,-,TRBV7-2,TRBD2,TRBJ2-3